A single sample gave rise to the 25 T cell receptor beta chains below, sequenced in a study of blood T cell repertoires in COVID-19. Assay: immunoSEQ multiplex PCR; the TCRdb copy retains only in-frame clones and omits some. The sample records about 68,000 clones, roughly 84% being singletons. The sequenced material came from peripheral blood. The receptors derive from a man over 45 with active COVID-19.

The chain recombines TRBV4-1 with TRBJ1-5, with D uncertain. The CDR3 totals 17 residues. Germline CDR1 reads MGHRA; CDR2 reads YSYEKL. The V gene lost 0 bases and the J gene lost 0 bases, with 12 bases spanning the gap. The CDR3 region is CASSQDQSMYSNQPQHF. The CDR3, as DNA: TGCGCCAGCAGCCAAGATCAAAGCATGTATAGCAATCAGCCCCAGCATTTT.

The chain couples TRBV7-8 to TRBJ2-7; D gene uncertain. CDR1 SGHVS and CDR2 FQNEAQ come from the germline V gene. The V gene lost 5 bases and the J gene lost 0 bases, with 5 bases spanning the gap. The CDR3 has 12 residues. CDR3 coding DNA: TGTGCCAGCAGCCCCAGCTCCTACGAGCAGTACTTC. This sequence encodes CASSPSSYEQYF. The full variable domain, in which reference TRBV7-8 and TRBJ2-7 provide the parts outside the CDR3, is GAGVSQSPRYKVAKRGQDVALRCDPISGHVSLFWYQQALGQGPEFLTYFQNEAQLDKSGLPSDRFFAERPEGSVSTLKIQRTQQEDSAVYLCASSPSSYEQYFGPGTRLTVT.

For the CDR3, the DNA is TGCGCCAGCAGCCAGTTCCGGTCTCTGAGGGTCGATGAGCAGTTCTTC. Its protein is CASSQFRSLRVDEQFF. This rearrangement joins TRBV4-1 to TRBJ2-1; a possible D gene is TRBD2 (5 bases). This CDR3 is built from 16 residues. The V and J ends lost 3 bases and 8 bases respectively, with 20 bases between them. The V gene's germline CDR1 is MGHRA and CDR2 YSYEKL.

The CDR3 region has the DNA TGTGCCAGCAGCCCCGTACAGACTGGAAACACCATATATTTT. Translating it yields CASSPVQTGNTIYF. This sequence joins TRBV6-5 and TRBJ1-3; D is unresolved. The length of the CDR3 is 14 residues. Germline CDR1 MNHEY, CDR2 SVGAGI. Between the trimmed V and J ends, which lost 6 bases and 2 bases, there was a span of 11 bases.

This clone was picked up a small number of times. The V and J genes are TRBV5-1 and TRBJ1-6, with 9 positions matching TRBD1. Per the germline V gene, CDR1 is SGHRS and CDR2 is YFSETQ. V lost 4 bases and J lost 8; bases outside the gene matches: 7. This CDR3 has 15 residues. CDR3 in amino acids: CASSGGQGLHSPLHF. The CDR3 nucleotides read TGCGCCAGCAGCGGGGGACAGGGTCTTCATTCACCCCTCCACTTT.

The J gene is TRBJ1-5, the V gene TRBV19; 9 bases align to TRBD1. This CDR3 region has 14 residues. CDR1 LNHDA and CDR2 SQIVND come from the germline V gene (reference sequence). J gave up 6 bases and V 7 bases, and 7 bases lay outside the gene matches. For the CDR3, the DNA is TGTGCCAGTAATCTACAGGGGGCAGGTCAGCCCCAGCATTTT. Translation: CASNLQGAGQPQHF.

V is TRBV4-1 and J is TRBJ2-7; possible D gene TRBD2, 5 bases. The germline V gene has CDR1 MGHRA and CDR2 YSYEKL. Trimming removed 1 base at V and 5 bases at J, with 12 bases between. There are 14 residues in the CDR3. The CDR3 region is CASSQVSHGDEQYF. In DNA form, the CDR3 reads TGCGCCAGCAGCCAAGTGTCGCACGGGGACGAGCAGTACTTC.

The V call is TRBV19, the J call TRBJ2-3; 11 nucleotides agree with TRBD1. This CDR3 has 15 amino acids. The V gene's germline CDR1 is LNHDA and CDR2 SQIVND (reference sequence). The J segment lost 6 bases and the V segment lost 4 bases, leaving 6 bases of the junction unmatched. CDR3 nucleotide sequence: TGTGCCAGTAGTACCGGGACAGGGGGGAGCGATACGCAGTATTTT. Translated: CASSTGTGGSDTQYF.

The gene calls are TRBV5-6 and TRBJ2-3; 7 bases are a match to TRBD2. The J segment lost 3 bases and the V segment lost 4 bases, leaving 11 bases of the junction unmatched. The CDR3 runs 16 residues. Germline CDR1 reads SGHDT; CDR2 reads YYEEEE. CDR3: CASSLGGKGGTDTQYF. The CDR3 DNA follows: TGTGCCAGCAGCCTTGGGGGTAAGGGAGGGACAGATACGCAGTATTTT.

This clone was counted a single time. The V gene is TRBV2, the J gene TRBJ2-7, with 9 bases fitting TRBD2. Unmatched junction bases numbered 6, after V lost 8 bases and J lost 7 bases. Germline values: CDR1 SNHLY, CDR2 FYNNEI. The CDR3 spans 12 residues. The CDR3 spells CASRREGGEQYF. The CDR3 region has the DNA TGTGCCAGCCGGCGGGAGGGAGGGGAGCAGTACTTC.

The chain joins TRBV5-4 to TRBJ2-7; tentative D call: TRBD2 (5 bases). V was clipped by 4 bases and J by 7 bases, with 21 bases between them. Germline V gene sequence: CDR1 SGHNT, CDR2 YYREEE (reference sequence). The CDR3 length is 15 residues. This chain's CDR3 is CASSPETLTSSEQYF. The DNA for the CDR3 is TGTGCCAGCAGCCCGGAGACCCTCACTAGTTCGGAGCAGTACTTC.

CDR3 in amino acids: CASSLVGQAGNIQYF. DNA for the CDR3: TGTGCCAGCAGCCTAGTTGGGCAGGCGGGAAACATTCAGTACTTC. V usage is TRBV7-4 and J usage is TRBJ2-4; weak D call: TRBD2 (5 bases). The CDR3 loop spans 15 amino acids. Trimming stripped 5 bases from V and 6 bases from J, with 17 bases between. CDR1 SGHVT and CDR2 SQSDAQ come from the germline V gene.

The chain links TRBV19 to TRBJ1-5, with TRBD1 matching 7 bases. J was trimmed by 10 bases and V by 7 bases; bases with no gene match: 10. CDR1 LNHDA and CDR2 SQIVND come from the germline V gene (reference sequence). This CDR3 spans 13 amino acids. The CDR3 loop is CASTGGDSTPQHF. The CDR3 coding sequence is TGTGCCAGTACGGGGGGGGACAGCACCCCCCAGCATTTT.

The chain employs TRBV3-1 (or the pseudogene TRBV3-2) and TRBJ2-2; D ambiguous. Per germline, CDR1 LGHDT and CDR2 YNNKEL (reference sequence). The CDR3 is made up of 13 amino acids. Trimming cost V 9 bases and J 2 bases, with 10 bases left between them. The CDR3 reads CASRVGNTGELFF. As DNA, the CDR3 is TGTGCCAGTCGGGTCGGCAACACCGGGGAGCTGTTTTTT.

The chain uses TRBV7-2 and TRBJ2-5; 8 positions agree with TRBD2. With V trimmed by 1 base and J by 7 bases, 5 bases remained unmatched. Germline-derived CDR1 and CDR2 are SGHTA and FQGNSA. This CDR3 has 14 residues. Here the CDR3 DNA reads TGTGCCAGCAGCTTAGTCGGCCGGGGGGGGACCCAGTACTTC. Protein sequence: CASSLVGRGGTQYF.

This clone was seen a few times. The chain couples TRBV7-2 to TRBJ2-7; 10 bases align to TRBD2. V was clipped by 0 bases and J by 6 bases; unmatched bases: 17. The CDR3 runs to 19 residues. The germline CDR1 and CDR2 sequences are SGHTA and FQGNSA. CDR3 sequence: CASSLAKGLGTSDVGEQYF. The CDR3 DNA reads as TGTGCCAGCAGCTTAGCGAAGGGGTTGGGGACTAGCGATGTCGGCGAGCAGTACTTC.

This rearrangement joins TRBV4-3 to TRBJ2-1; 9 positions match TRBD2. V shed 1 base, J shed 6 bases, and the junction held 4 bases outside the gene matches. This CDR3 has 15 residues. CDR1 LGHNA and CDR2 YSLEER come from the germline V gene. The CDR3 DNA is TGCGCCAGCAGCCAAGGCAATAGCGGGGGCAATGAGCAGTTCTTC. Protein sequence: CASSQGNSGGNEQFF.

V usage is TRBV6-5 and J usage is TRBJ2-7; maybe TRBD2 (6 bases). This CDR3 is 14 amino acids long. Germline V CDR1 and CDR2: MNHEY, SVGAGI. The V and J ends lost 2 bases and 2 bases respectively, with 10 bases between them. CDR3: CASSYTPGAYEQYF. The CDR3 DNA sequence: TGTGCCAGCAGTTACACGCCGGGGGCCTACGAGCAGTACTTC.

This clone is a singleton in its sample. The rearrangement links TRBV19 to TRBJ2-2; D may be TRBD2 (5 bases). The CDR3 totals 14 residues. Between the trimmed V and J ends, which lost 2 bases and 6 bases, there was a span of 10 bases. Per the germline V gene, CDR1 is LNHDA and CDR2 is SQIVND (reference sequence). The CDR3 sequence: CASSIRGWSGELFF. The CDR3 bases are TGTGCCAGTAGTATACGGGGTTGGTCCGGGGAGCTGTTTTTT.

The CDR3 nucleotides are TGTGCCACCAGCAGAGATCGAAGCAGGGGAATATCCTACGAGCAGTACTTC. This sequence encodes CATSRDRSRGISYEQYF. This rearrangement joins TRBV15 to TRBJ2-7, with D possibly TRBD1 on 6 matching bases. Deletions cut 0 bases from V and 1 base from J, with 16 bases between. Germline V gene sequence: CDR1 LNHNV, CDR2 YYDKDF (reference sequence). This CDR3 has 17 residues. The whole variable domain, remainder taken from reference TRBV15 and TRBJ2-7, is DAMVIQNPRYQVTQFGKPVTLSCSQTLNHNVMYWYQQKSSQAPKLLFHYYDKDFNNEADTPDNFQSRRPNTSFCFLDIRSPGLGDTAMYLCATSRDRSRGISYEQYFGPGTRLTVT.

J is TRBJ1-5 and V is TRBV7-9; TRBD1 agrees at 7 bases. With 3 bases clipped from V and 5 bases from J, the junction kept 16 bases outside the gene matches. The germline V gene encodes CDR1 SEHNR and CDR2 FQNEAQ (reference sequence). The CDR3 sequence is 18 residues long. The CDR3 reads CASSLSDRVGFSDQPQHF. The CDR3 DNA sequence: TGTGCCAGCAGCTTGTCAGACAGGGTCGGATTCTCCGATCAGCCCCAGCATTTT.

The V and J genes are TRBV11-2 and TRBJ2-3, with 8 bases aligning to TRBD2. Germline CDR1 SGHAT, CDR2 FQNNGV. V gave up 3 bases and J gave up 4 bases; unmatched junction bases: 3. The CDR3 loop spans 14 amino acids. DNA of the CDR3: TGTGCCAGCAGCTTCCCGGGGGGGGCAGATACGCAGTATTTT. Its protein is CASSFPGGADTQYF.

The chain has TRBV7-8 and TRBJ2-7, with 7 bases identical to TRBD1. V trimming: 6 bases; J trimming: 4 bases; junction bases outside the gene matches: 3. CDR1 SGHVS and CDR2 FQNEAQ come from the germline V gene. The CDR3 is 12 residues long. The CDR3, as DNA: TGTGCCAGCAGTCGACAGGGTTACGAGCAGTACTTC. As protein: CASSRQGYEQYF.

The chain links TRBV19 to TRBJ2-1, with D possibly TRBD1 on 5 matching bases. Trimming took off 4 bases at V and 9 bases at J, with 16 bases between the two ends. Per the germline V gene, CDR1 is LNHDA and CDR2 is SQIVND (reference sequence). This CDR3 is built from 14 residues. CDR3 amino acids: CASSTSGRVSEQFF. CDR3 bases: TGTGCCAGTAGTACGAGTGGCAGGGTTTCTGAGCAGTTCTTC. The full variable domain, with the rest looked up from reference TRBV19 and TRBJ2-1, is DGGITQSPKYLFRKEGQNVTLSCEQNLNHDAMYWYRQDPGQGLRLIYYSQIVNDFQKGDIAEGYSVSREKKESFPLTVTSAQKNPTAFYLCASSTSGRVSEQFFGPGTRLTVL.

V and J are TRBV15 and TRBJ1-6; perhaps TRBD1 as D (6 bases). Between the trimmed V and J ends, which lost 2 bases and 4 bases, there was a span of 12 bases. Germline lookup yields CDR1 LNHNV and CDR2 YYDKDF (reference sequence). This CDR3 has 16 amino acids. The CDR3 bases are TGTGCCACCAGCAGAACCGGACAGCCTTATAATTCACCCCTCCACTTT. Protein product: CATSRTGQPYNSPLHF.